The rows below give T cell receptor beta chains drawn from one sample of a study of shared clonotypes between healthy human individuals. Generated by immunoSEQ multiplex PCR, the TCRdb table keeps only in-frame clones and is missing some. The table lists 2.3 million or so clones, more than 80% of them singletons. The sample taken for sequencing was naive CD4+ T cells from PBMCs. The receptors come from a young man in good health. Some clones in this sample may be carry-over from other donors' samples. Both conserved end residues are part of each CDR3. A D gene is named only where the DNA matches it firmly. Rows give clone size only sometimes, using once, few, many, or a class for an expanded clone.

cdr3_aa,cdr3_nt,v_call,d_call,clone_size,j_call
CASSPLAAPYNEQFF,TGTGCCAGCAGTCCTCTAGCGGCCCCTTACAATGAGCAGTTCTTC,TRBV28,TRBD2,-,TRBJ2-1
CASSSHSARLAYEQYF,TGTGCCAGCAGTTCCCATTCAGCCAGACTGGCCTACGAGCAGTACTTC,TRBV28,-,-,TRBJ2-7
CASSASPNYGYTF,TGTGCCAGCAGTGCCAGTCCCAACTATGGCTACACCTTC,TRBV6-5,-,-,TRBJ1-2
CASPGTKSSGNTIYF,TGTGCCTCGCCAGGGACGAAGAGCTCTGGAAACACCATATATTTT,TRBV30,-,-,TRBJ1-3
CASSFESGRWGAGNQPQHF,TGTGCCAGCAGTTTCGAGTCGGGTCGTTGGGGCGCGGGCAATCAGCCCCAGCATTTT,TRBV28,-,-,TRBJ1-5
CASSPGQGVWETQYF,TGTGCCAGCAGCCCCGGACAGGGGGTATGGGAGACCCAGTACTTC,TRBV11-2,TRBD1,-,TRBJ2-5
CASSRSRDEQPQHF,TGTGCCAGCTCGCGTAGCAGGGATGAGCAGCCCCAGCATTTT,TRBV18,-,-,TRBJ1-5
CASSENSGSSYNEQFF,TGTGCCAGCAGTGAAAATAGCGGGAGCTCCTACAATGAGCAGTTCTTC,TRBV6-1,TRBD2,-,TRBJ2-1
CASSQAQGSHEKLFF,TGTGCCAGCAGCCAAGCTCAGGGGTCGCATGAAAAACTGTTTTTT,TRBV7-9,-,-,TRBJ1-4
CASSFNSDNEQFF,TGTGCCAGCAGCTTCAACTCCGACAATGAGCAGTTCTTC,TRBV7-2,-,once,TRBJ2-1
CASSSGTGRGTEAFF,TGTGCCAGCTCATCCGGCACAGGGAGGGGCACTGAAGCTTTCTTT,TRBV18,-,-,TRBJ1-1
CAISESWVQETQYF,TGTGCCATCAGTGAATCTTGGGTTCAAGAGACCCAGTACTTC,TRBV10-3,-,-,TRBJ2-5
CASSPEGAVGYTF,TGTGCCAGCAGCCCCGAAGGGGCAGTTGGCTACACCTTC,TRBV7-6,-,-,TRBJ1-2
CASSYGQGAYNEQFF,TGCGCCAGCAGCTACGGACAGGGGGCGTACAATGAGCAGTTCTTC,TRBV4-1,TRBD1,-,TRBJ2-1
CASSPLAKNYGYTF,TGTGCCAGCTCACCCCTAGCCAAGAACTATGGCTACACCTTC,TRBV18,-,-,TRBJ1-2
CASSPRTGTIGELFF,TGTGCCAGCAGTCCCAGGACAGGGACCATCGGGGAGCTGTTTTTT,TRBV27,TRBD1,few,TRBJ2-2
CASSLRQGGGEKLFF,TGTGCCAGCAGCCTACGACAGGGGGGAGGTGAAAAACTGTTTTTT,TRBV7-8,TRBD1,-,TRBJ1-4
CASSPSRGQGDTIYF,TGTGCCAGCAGCCCTAGTAGGGGACAGGGGGACACCATATATTTT,TRBV9,TRBD1,-,TRBJ1-3
CASRGQITGELFF,TGTGCCAGCAGAGGGCAGATCACCGGGGAGCTGTTTTTT,TRBV7-2,-,-,TRBJ2-2
CASSQDTGVMGYGYTF,TGTGCCAGCAGCCAAGACACAGGGGTGATGGGCTATGGCTACACCTTC,TRBV28,TRBD1,once,TRBJ1-2
CASSVGGVEQFF,TGTGCCAGCAGCGTAGGAGGAGTTGAGCAGTTCTTC,TRBV9,-,-,TRBJ2-1
CASSLDRNTEAFF,TGTGCCAGCAGCTTAGACAGGAACACTGAAGCTTTCTTT,TRBV7-7,-,-,TRBJ1-1
CASSYSPTEYEQYF,TGTGCCAGCAGCTATTCACCCACAGAATACGAGCAGTACTTC,TRBV7-2,-,once,TRBJ2-7
CASSNIQETQYF,TGTGCCAGCAGTAATATTCAAGAGACCCAGTACTTC,TRBV2,-,-,TRBJ2-5
CASRRTGGDPGGYTF,TGTGCCAGCAGACGAACGGGGGGAGACCCGGGAGGCTACACCTTC,TRBV28,-,-,TRBJ1-2
CASSLGGPLNYGYTF,TGCGCCAGCAGCTTGGGTGGACCTCTTAACTATGGCTACACCTTC,TRBV5-1,-,-,TRBJ1-2
CATSRDRGSYEQYF,TGTGCCACCAGCAGAGATCGGGGCTCCTACGAGCAGTACTTC,TRBV15,-,-,TRBJ2-7
CASSLGVADTQYF,TGTGCCAGCAGTTTGGGTGTCGCAGATACGCAGTATTTT,TRBV28,-,-,TRBJ2-3
CASSAPTGGIGRGSYNEQFF,TGTGCCAGCAGCGCACCTACAGGGGGCATCGGGCGCGGGAGCTACAATGAGCAGTTCTTC,TRBV9,TRBD1,once,TRBJ2-1
CASSDQGPATNEKLFF,TGTGCCAGCAGTGATCAGGGCCCTGCAACTAATGAAAAACTGTTTTTT,TRBV6-1,-,-,TRBJ1-4
CASSLLLRDSNEQFF,TGTGCCAGCTCTCTCCTACTCCGGGACAGCAATGAGCAGTTCTTC,TRBV18,TRBD1,-,TRBJ2-1
CASSPRGPGNTIYF,TGTGCCAGTAGTCCGAGGGGGCCTGGAAACACCATATATTTT,TRBV19,TRBD1,-,TRBJ1-3